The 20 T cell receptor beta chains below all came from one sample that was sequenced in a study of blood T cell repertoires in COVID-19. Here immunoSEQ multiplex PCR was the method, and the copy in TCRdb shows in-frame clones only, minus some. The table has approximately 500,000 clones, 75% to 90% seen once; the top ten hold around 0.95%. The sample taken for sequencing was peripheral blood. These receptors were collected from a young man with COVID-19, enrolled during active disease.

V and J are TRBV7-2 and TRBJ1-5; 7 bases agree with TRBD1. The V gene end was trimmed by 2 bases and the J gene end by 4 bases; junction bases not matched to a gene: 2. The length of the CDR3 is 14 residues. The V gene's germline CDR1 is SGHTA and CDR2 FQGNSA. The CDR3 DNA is TGTGCCAGCAGCTTAACCAGGGGGAATCAGCCCCAGCATTTT. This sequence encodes CASSLTRGNQPQHF.

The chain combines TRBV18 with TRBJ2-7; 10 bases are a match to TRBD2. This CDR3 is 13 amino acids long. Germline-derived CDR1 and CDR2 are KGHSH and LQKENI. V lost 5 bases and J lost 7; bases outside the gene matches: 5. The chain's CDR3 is CASSFGLAEEQYF. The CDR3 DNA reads TGTGCCAGCTCATTCGGACTAGCGGAAGAGCAGTACTTC.

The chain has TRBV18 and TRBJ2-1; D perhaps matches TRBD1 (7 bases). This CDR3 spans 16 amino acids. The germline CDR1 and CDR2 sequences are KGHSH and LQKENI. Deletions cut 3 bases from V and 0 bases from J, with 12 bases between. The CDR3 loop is CASSPQGGPSYNEQFF. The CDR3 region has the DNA TGTGCCAGCTCACCCCAGGGGGGACCCTCCTACAATGAGCAGTTCTTC.

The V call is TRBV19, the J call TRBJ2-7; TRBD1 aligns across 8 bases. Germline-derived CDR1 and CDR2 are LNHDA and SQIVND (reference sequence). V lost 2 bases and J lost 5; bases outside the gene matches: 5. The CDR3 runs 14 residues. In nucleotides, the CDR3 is TGTGCCAGTAGTATACAGGGGGCGAGAAACGAGCAGTACTTC. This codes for CASSIQGARNEQYF.

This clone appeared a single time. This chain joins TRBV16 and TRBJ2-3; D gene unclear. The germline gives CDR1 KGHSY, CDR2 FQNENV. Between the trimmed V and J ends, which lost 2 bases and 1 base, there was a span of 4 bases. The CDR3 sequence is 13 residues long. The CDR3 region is CASSQPGTDTQYF. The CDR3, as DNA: TGTGCCAGCAGCCAACCGGGCACAGATACGCAGTATTTT.

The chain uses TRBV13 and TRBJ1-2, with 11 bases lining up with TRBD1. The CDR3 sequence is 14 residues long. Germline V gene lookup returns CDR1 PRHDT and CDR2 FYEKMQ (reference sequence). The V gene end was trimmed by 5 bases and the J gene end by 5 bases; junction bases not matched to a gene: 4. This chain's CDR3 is CASSPGQGAYGYTF. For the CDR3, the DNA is TGTGCCAGCAGCCCCGGACAGGGGGCATATGGCTACACCTTC. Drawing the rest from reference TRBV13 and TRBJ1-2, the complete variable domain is AAGVIQSPRHLIKEKRETATLKCYPIPRHDTVYWYQQGPGQDPQFLISFYEKMQSDKGSIPDRFSAQQFSDYHSELNMSSLELGDSALYFCASSPGQGAYGYTFGSGTRLTVV.

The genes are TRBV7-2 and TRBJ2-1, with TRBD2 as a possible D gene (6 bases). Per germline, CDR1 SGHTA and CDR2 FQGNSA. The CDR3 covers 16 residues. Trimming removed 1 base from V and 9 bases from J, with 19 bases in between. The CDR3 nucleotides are TGTGCCAGCAGCTTAGTGGGCGGGAATCCGTCGGGTGAGCAGTTCTTC. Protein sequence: CASSLVGGNPSGEQFF.

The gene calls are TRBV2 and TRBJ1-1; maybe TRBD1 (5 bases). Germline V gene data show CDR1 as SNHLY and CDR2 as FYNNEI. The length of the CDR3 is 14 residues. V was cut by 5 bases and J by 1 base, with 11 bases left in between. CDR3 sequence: CASSREQGNTEAFF. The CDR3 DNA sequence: TGTGCCAGCAGTAGAGAGCAGGGGAACACTGAAGCTTTCTTT.

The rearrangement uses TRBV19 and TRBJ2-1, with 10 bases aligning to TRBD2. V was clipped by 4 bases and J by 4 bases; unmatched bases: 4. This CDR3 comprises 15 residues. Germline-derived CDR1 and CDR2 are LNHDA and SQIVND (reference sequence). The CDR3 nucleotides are TGTGCCAGTAGTAAAAGCGGGAGGGGATACAATGAGCAGTTCTTC. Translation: CASSKSGRGYNEQFF.

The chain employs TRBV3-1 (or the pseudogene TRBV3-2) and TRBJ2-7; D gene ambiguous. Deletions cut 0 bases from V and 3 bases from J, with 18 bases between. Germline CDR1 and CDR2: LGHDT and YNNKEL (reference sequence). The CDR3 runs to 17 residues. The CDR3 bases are TGTGCCAGCAGCCAAGATTCGATCAGAGGCGGATTCTACGAGCAGTACTTC. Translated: CASSQDSIRGGFYEQYF.

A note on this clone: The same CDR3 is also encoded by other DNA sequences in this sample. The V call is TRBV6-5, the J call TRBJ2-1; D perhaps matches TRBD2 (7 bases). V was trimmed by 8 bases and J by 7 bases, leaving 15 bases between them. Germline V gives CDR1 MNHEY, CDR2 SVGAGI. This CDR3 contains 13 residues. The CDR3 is CASGGGAGNEQFF. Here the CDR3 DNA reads TGTGCCAGCGGAGGGGGGGCCGGGAATGAGCAGTTCTTC.

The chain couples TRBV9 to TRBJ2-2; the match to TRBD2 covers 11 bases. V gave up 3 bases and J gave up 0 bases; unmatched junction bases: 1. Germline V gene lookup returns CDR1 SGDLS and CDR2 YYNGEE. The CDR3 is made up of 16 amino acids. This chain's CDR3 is CASSGLAGPNTGELFF. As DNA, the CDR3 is TGTGCCAGCAGCGGACTAGCGGGACCGAACACCGGGGAGCTGTTTTTT.

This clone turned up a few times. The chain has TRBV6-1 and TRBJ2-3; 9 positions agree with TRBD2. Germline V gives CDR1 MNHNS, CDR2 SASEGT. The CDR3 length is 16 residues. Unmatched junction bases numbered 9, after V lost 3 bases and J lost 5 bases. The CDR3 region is CASSDTLAGAGDTQYF. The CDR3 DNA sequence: TGTGCCAGCAGTGATACTTTAGCGGGAGCGGGAGATACGCAGTATTTT.

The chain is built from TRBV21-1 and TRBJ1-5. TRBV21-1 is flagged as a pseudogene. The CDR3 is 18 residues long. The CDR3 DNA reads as TGTGCCAGCAGCAAAGTTGTTTCAGGAGACTATAGCAATCAGCCCCAGCATTTT. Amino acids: CASSKVVSGDYSNQPQHF.

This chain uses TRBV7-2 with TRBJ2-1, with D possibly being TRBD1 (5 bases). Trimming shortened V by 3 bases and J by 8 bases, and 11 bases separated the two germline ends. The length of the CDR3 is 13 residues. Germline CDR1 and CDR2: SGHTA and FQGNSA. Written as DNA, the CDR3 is TGTGCCAGCAGCTTGTCAGGGCGGTATGAGCAGTTCTTC. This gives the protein CASSLSGRYEQFF. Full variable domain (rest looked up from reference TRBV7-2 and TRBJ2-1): GAGVSQSPSNKVTEKGKDVELRCDPISGHTALYWYRQSLGQGLEFLIYFQGNSAPDKSGLPSDRFSAERTGGSVSTLTIQRTQQEDSAVYLCASSLSGRYEQFFGPGTRLTVL.

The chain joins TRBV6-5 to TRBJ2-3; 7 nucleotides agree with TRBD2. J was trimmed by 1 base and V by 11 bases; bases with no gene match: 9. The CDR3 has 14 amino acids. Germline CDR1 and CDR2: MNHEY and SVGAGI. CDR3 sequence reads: CACPRGEGTDTQYF. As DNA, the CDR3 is TGTGCCTGTCCCCGGGGGGAGGGCACAGATACGCAGTATTTT.

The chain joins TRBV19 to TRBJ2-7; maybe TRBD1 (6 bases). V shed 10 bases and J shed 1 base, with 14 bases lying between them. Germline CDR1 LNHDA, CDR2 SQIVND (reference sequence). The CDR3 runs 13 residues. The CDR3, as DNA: TGTGCCACCCAAGACGGGACATCCTACGAGCAGTACTTC. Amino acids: CATQDGTSYEQYF.

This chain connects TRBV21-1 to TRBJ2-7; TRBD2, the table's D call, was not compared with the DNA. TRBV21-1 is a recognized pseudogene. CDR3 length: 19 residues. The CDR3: CASSKALDPSWRLTYEQYF. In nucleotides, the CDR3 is TGTGCCAGCAGCAAAGCCCTCGACCCGTCGTGGCGGTTAACCTACGAGCAGTACTTC.

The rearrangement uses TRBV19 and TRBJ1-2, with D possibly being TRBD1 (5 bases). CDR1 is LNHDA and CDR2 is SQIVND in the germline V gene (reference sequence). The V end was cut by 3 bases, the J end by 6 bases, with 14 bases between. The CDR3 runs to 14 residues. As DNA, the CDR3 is TGTGCCAGTAGTATTGTGTGGCAGGGTGATGGCTACACCTTC. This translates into CASSIVWQGDGYTF.

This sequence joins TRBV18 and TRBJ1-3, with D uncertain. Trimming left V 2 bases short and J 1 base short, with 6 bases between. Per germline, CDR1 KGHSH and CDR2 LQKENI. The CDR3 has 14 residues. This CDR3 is CASSPNSSGNTIYF. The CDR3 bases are TGTGCCAGCTCACCAAACAGTTCTGGAAACACCATATATTTT. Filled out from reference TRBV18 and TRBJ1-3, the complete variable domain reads NAGVMQNPRHLVRRRGQEARLRCSPMKGHSHVYWYRQLPEEGLKFMVYLQKENIIDESGMPKERFSAEFPKEGPSILRIQQVVRGDSAAYFCASSPNSSGNTIYFGEGSWLTVV.